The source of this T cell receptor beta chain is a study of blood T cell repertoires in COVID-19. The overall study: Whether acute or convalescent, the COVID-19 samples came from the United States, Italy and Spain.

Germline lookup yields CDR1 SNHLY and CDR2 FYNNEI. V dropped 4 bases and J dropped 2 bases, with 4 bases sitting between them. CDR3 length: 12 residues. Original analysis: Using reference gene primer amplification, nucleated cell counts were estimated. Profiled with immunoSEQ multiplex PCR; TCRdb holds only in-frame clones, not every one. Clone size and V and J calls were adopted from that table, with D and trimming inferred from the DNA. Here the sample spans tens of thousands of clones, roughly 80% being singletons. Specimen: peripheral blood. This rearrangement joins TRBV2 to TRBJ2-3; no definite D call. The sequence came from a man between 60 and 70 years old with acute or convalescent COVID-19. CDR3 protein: CASSAFTDTQYF. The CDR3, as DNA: TGTGCCAGCAGTGCTTTCACAGATACGCAGTATTTT.